The 25 T cell receptor beta chains below all came from one sample that was sequenced in a study of OX40 agonist ivuxolimab in advanced cancers. The method was immunoSEQ multiplex PCR; TCRdb's version includes in-frame clones alone and lacks a portion of them. The table records around 48,000 clones, approximately 85% of them present only once. The sample here was CD4+ or CD8+ T cells sorted from blood, taken in a trial of the OX40 agonist ivuxolimab. These receptors all come from an adult with an advanced solid tumor such as melanoma, head and neck, liver or kidney cancer.

This chain links TRBV27 with TRBJ2-5; either TRBD1 or TRBD2 may supply D (6 bases each). Germline values: CDR1 MNHEY, CDR2 SMNVEV (reference sequence). Trimming took 7 bases from V and 6 from J, leaving 15 bases between them. The CDR3 contains 13 residues. The CDR3 DNA reads as TGTGCCAGCACCTTGACCCGGGGGCAGACCCAGTACTTC. Protein sequence: CASTLTRGQTQYF.

The chain has TRBV7-3 and TRBJ2-1; 10 positions agree with TRBD1. CDR1 and CDR2 from the germline V gene are SGHTA and FQGTGA. The CDR3 sequence is 14 residues long. With V trimmed by 7 bases and J by 8 bases, 8 bases remained unmatched. CDR3 coding DNA: TGTGCCAGCAACACCGGGACAGGGGAGGATGAGCAGTTCTTC. Protein product: CASNTGTGEDEQFF. Supplemented by reference TRBV7-3 and TRBJ2-1, the full variable domain reads GAGVSQTPSNKVTEKGKYVELRCDPISGHTALYWYRQSLGQGPEFLIYFQGTGAADDSGLPNDRFFAVRPEGSVSTLKIQRTERGDSAVYLCASNTGTGEDEQFFGPGTRLTVL.

This chain links TRBV6-5 with TRBJ2-7, with a tentative D call TRBD2 (6 bases). The V gene lost 6 bases and the J gene lost 3 bases, with 15 bases spanning the gap. The germline gives CDR1 MNHEY, CDR2 SVGAGI. The CDR3 contains 14 residues. CDR3 DNA sequence: TGTGCCAGCAGACCTAGCGTTAGTGGCTACGAGCAGTACTTC. It translates to CASRPSVSGYEQYF.

This clone was counted a single time. The chain joins TRBV7-3 to TRBJ2-1, with 9 nucleotides matching TRBD1. The CDR3 contains 16 residues. Germline CDR1 reads SGHTA; CDR2 reads FQGTGA. After removal of 2 bases from V and 8 bases from J, the junction contained 10 bases not matched to a gene. This CDR3 reads CASSLAQTGGGHEQFF. The CDR3 region has the DNA TGTGCCAGCAGCTTAGCGCAAACAGGGGGCGGGCATGAGCAGTTCTTC.

The V call is TRBV5-6, the J call TRBJ2-7, with D maybe TRBD1 (5 bases). The length of the CDR3 is 15 residues. The germline gives CDR1 SGHDT, CDR2 YYEEEE. V dropped 1 base and J dropped 1 base, with 12 bases sitting between them. In DNA form, the CDR3 reads TGTGCCAGCAGCTTGTTGGGGCCTAGATCCTACGAGCAGTACTTC. It is translated as CASSLLGPRSYEQYF.

The V call is TRBV4-1, the J call TRBJ2-7, with a possible D match to TRBD2 (7 bases). V was trimmed by 0 bases and J by 0 bases, leaving 12 bases between them. The CDR3 is made up of 16 amino acids. Germline-derived CDR1 and CDR2 are MGHRA and YSYEKL. The CDR3 nucleotides read TGCGCCAGCAGCCAAGAGGGCGGGGGCGGCTCCTACGAGCAGTACTTC. This translates into CASSQEGGGGSYEQYF.

V usage is TRBV18 and J usage is TRBJ2-5, with D hard to call. Trimming stripped 3 bases from V and 3 bases from J, with 11 bases between. The CDR3 is made up of 14 amino acids. CDR1 is KGHSH and CDR2 is LQKENI in the germline V gene. Here the CDR3 reads CASSPRAEKETQYF. CDR3 coding DNA: TGTGCCAGCTCACCTAGGGCGGAGAAAGAGACCCAGTACTTC. The entire variable domain, with the rest obtained from reference TRBV18 and TRBJ2-5, is as follows: NAGVMQNPRHLVRRRGQEARLRCSPMKGHSHVYWYRQLPEEGLKFMVYLQKENIIDESGMPKERFSAEFPKEGPSILRIQQVVRGDSAAYFCASSPRAEKETQYFGPGTRLLVL.

The chain joins TRBV21-1 to TRBJ1-5. TRBV21-1 is noted as a pseudogene. The CDR3 contains 17 residues. This CDR3 reads CASSKEGYSLGYQPQHF. CDR3 sequence (DNA): TGTGCCAGCAGCAAAGAGGGTTATTCCCTGGGGTATCAGCCCCAGCATTTT.

This clone was seen a single time. The chain joins TRBV5-1 to TRBJ2-1, with 12 bases fitting TRBD2. V dropped 0 bases and J dropped 7; count of bases not matched to a gene: 2. Looked up from germline, CDR1 is SGHRS and CDR2 is YFSETQ. This CDR3 has 15 amino acids. The CDR3 loop reads CASSLGLAGVNEQFF. Here the CDR3 DNA reads TGCGCCAGCAGCTTGGGACTAGCGGGAGTAAATGAGCAGTTCTTC.

This clone has just a few counts. The V and J genes are TRBV28 and TRBJ1-1, with TRBD1 as a possible D gene (5 bases). Germline CDR1 reads MDHEN; CDR2 reads SYDVKM. V lost 5 bases and J lost 7, with 17 bases in between. The CDR3 has 14 residues. The DNA of the CDR3 is TGTGCCAGCAGTCCCCCGGCCCGGGGCCTTGAAGCTTTCTTT. As protein: CASSPPARGLEAFF. The entire variable domain, with the rest obtained from reference TRBV28 and TRBJ1-1, is as follows: DVKVTQSSRYLVKRTGEKVFLECVQDMDHENMFWYRQDPGLGLRLIYFSYDVKMKEKGDIPEGYSVSREKKERFSLILESASTNQTSMYLCASSPPARGLEAFFGQGTRLTVV.

The V and J genes are TRBV28 and TRBJ1-1; D ambiguous. V dropped 2 bases and J dropped 3 bases, with 13 bases sitting between them. Germline V gene sequence: CDR1 MDHEN, CDR2 SYDVKM. The CDR3 consists of 15 residues. CDR3 nucleotides: TGTGCCAGCAGTTTACCCTCTCCCGGGGACACTGAAGCTTTCTTT. This gives the protein CASSLPSPGDTEAFF.

V gene TRBV4-1 combines with J gene TRBJ2-1, with TRBD1 identical over 12 bases. The CDR3 consists of 17 residues. The V gene's germline CDR1 is MGHRA and CDR2 YSYEKL. V was pared by 4 bases and J by 5 bases, with 9 bases of the junction left unmatched. The CDR3 nucleotides read TGCGCCAGCAGCCTGGGACAGGGGGCGGTAAGAAACAATGAGCAGTTCTTC. This encodes CASSLGQGAVRNNEQFF.

This rearrangement joins TRBV2 to TRBJ1-2, with D maybe TRBD1 (5 bases). V lost 6 bases and J 3 bases, leaving 14 bases between the germline ends. This CDR3 has 14 amino acids. Germline V gives CDR1 SNHLY, CDR2 FYNNEI. The CDR3 DNA reads as TGTGCCAGCAGACAGGATAGGTGGGACTATGGCTACACCTTC. Translating gives CASRQDRWDYGYTF.

The rearrangement uses TRBV5-1 and TRBJ2-3, with D possibly matching TRBD1 (5 bases). Trimming removed 2 bases from V and 2 bases from J, with 12 bases in between. The CDR3 has 15 residues. Germline loops: CDR1 SGHRS, CDR2 YFSETQ. The CDR3 sequence: CASSFIDSYTDTQYF. The CDR3 bases are TGCGCCAGCAGCTTTATAGACAGCTACACAGATACGCAGTATTTT.

This clone was seen once. V and J are TRBV19 and TRBJ2-2; D may match TRBD1 or TRBD2 (5 bases each). CDR1 is LNHDA, CDR2 SQIVND, per germline (reference sequence). The CDR3 totals 14 residues. Trimming left V 6 bases short and J 6 bases short, with 14 bases between. CDR3 sequence (DNA): TGTGCCAGTAGCCTCGTGGGGACCCCCGGGGAGCTGTTTTTT. Residues: CASSLVGTPGELFF. Based on the CDR3 plus reference TRBV19 and TRBJ2-2, the full variable domain is DGGITQSPKYLFRKEGQNVTLSCEQNLNHDAMYWYRQDPGQGLRLIYYSQIVNDFQKGDIAEGYSVSREKKESFPLTVTSAQKNPTAFYLCASSLVGTPGELFFGEGSRLTVL.

The V gene is TRBV12-2, the J gene TRBJ2-7; TRBD2, as called in the table, went unchecked against the DNA. TRBV12-2 is deemed a pseudogene. This CDR3 is built from 15 residues. CDR3 region: CASRLAVASSYEQYF. The CDR3 DNA sequence: TGTGCAAGTCGCTTAGCCGTAGCGAGCTCCTACGAGCAGTACTTC.

In this sample, this clone turned up once. V is TRBV7-9 and J is TRBJ2-5, with unresolved D. There are 15 residues in the CDR3. CDR1 and CDR2 from the germline V gene are SEHNR and FQNEAQ (reference sequence). V was trimmed by 3 bases and J by 1 base, leaving 12 bases between them. The CDR3 here is CASSFSAQVQETQYF. CDR3 bases: TGTGCCAGCAGCTTCTCTGCCCAAGTCCAAGAGACCCAGTACTTC. Full variable domain (outside the CDR3, taken from reference TRBV7-9 and TRBJ2-5): DTGVSQNPRHKITKRGQNVTFRCDPISEHNRLYWYRQTLGQGPEFLTYFQNEAQLEKSRLLSDRFSAERPKGSFSTLEIQRTEQGDSAMYLCASSFSAQVQETQYFGPGTRLLVL.

The chain links TRBV2 to TRBJ2-5; 8 bases match TRBD1. V trimming: 0 bases; J trimming: 3 bases; junction bases outside the gene matches: 3. The germline CDR1 and CDR2 sequences are SNHLY and FYNNEI. The CDR3 is 15 residues long. CDR3 in DNA: TGTGCCAGCAGTGAAGCTCAGGGGGCCGAAGAGACCCAGTACTTC. Translated, it gives CASSEAQGAEETQYF.

This sequence joins TRBV2 and TRBJ2-1; 9 nucleotides match TRBD2. V shed 6 bases and J 6 bases; nucleotides not matched to a gene: 6. From germline, CDR1 is SNHLY and CDR2 FYNNEI. The CDR3 consists of 14 residues. This CDR3 reads CASRAGGLANEQFF. DNA for the CDR3: TGTGCCAGCAGGGCGGGAGGGCTAGCCAATGAGCAGTTCTTC.

This clone was counted between two and nine times. The chain uses TRBV6-1 and TRBJ1-5; 8 bases line up with TRBD1. Trimming cost V 2 bases and J 7 bases; bases outside gene matches: 4. The CDR3 sequence is 14 residues long. CDR1 is MNHNS, CDR2 SASEGT, per germline. In nucleotides, the CDR3 is TGTGCCAGCAGTGAACAGGGGGCAGGGCAGCCCCAGCATTTT. Its translation is CASSEQGAGQPQHF.

This chain joins TRBV10-2 and TRBJ2-3; TRBD2 aligns across 12 bases. Germline CDR1 is WSHSY and CDR2 is SAAADI. The CDR3 runs to 14 residues. V lost 8 bases, J lost 3 bases, and 3 bases stayed unmatched. CDR3 loop: CASATSGRTDTQYF. CDR3 nucleotides: TGCGCCAGCGCCACTAGCGGGAGGACAGATACGCAGTATTTT.

This chain joins TRBV7-9 and TRBJ2-1; D is unclear. Germline CDR1 reads SEHNR; CDR2 reads FQNEAQ (reference sequence). Trimming cost V 1 base and J 8 bases, with 6 bases left between them. The CDR3 spans 12 residues. This CDR3 is CASSLVADEQFF. CDR3 sequence (DNA): TGTGCCAGCAGCTTAGTTGCGGATGAGCAGTTCTTC.

The chain links TRBV6-5 to TRBJ2-3; maybe TRBD2 (5 bases). CDR3 length: 12 amino acids. Germline V gene sequence: CDR1 MNHEY, CDR2 SVGAGI. V lost 8 bases to trimming and J lost 6 bases, with 12 bases between them. The CDR3 is CASHRTSDTQYF. The CDR3 DNA sequence: TGTGCCAGCCATCGGACTTCTGATACGCAGTATTTT.

This chain connects TRBV27 to TRBJ2-7; 7 bases agree with TRBD1. Trimming removed 4 bases from V and 0 bases from J; junction bases left unmatched: 6. This CDR3 has 15 amino acids. Germline lookup yields CDR1 MNHEY and CDR2 SMNVEV (reference sequence). CDR3 in amino acids: CASSSPGTVSYEQYF. DNA of the CDR3: TGTGCCAGCAGTTCCCCTGGGACAGTCTCCTACGAGCAGTACTTC.

The V gene is TRBV11-3, the J gene TRBJ1-1, with no clear D. CDR1 SGHNT and CDR2 YENEEA come from the germline V gene. The CDR3 is made up of 13 amino acids. Trimming left V 5 bases short and J 1 base short, with 8 bases between. Here the CDR3 reads CASSVDGNTEAFF. The CDR3 nucleotides read TGTGCCAGCAGCGTGGACGGGAACACTGAAGCTTTCTTT.